This T cell receptor (beta chain) was found in a study of early T cells in non-severe SARS-CoV-2 infection. Overall study context: RNA in bulk from unsorted whole blood was sequenced, and chains were unpaired.

General study results and limits: Comparison of clonotypes with VDJdb favored anti-spike CD8 responses while missing private and CD4 specificities.

The CDR3 length is 15 residues. V was shortened by 4 bases and J by 2 bases, with 11 bases between the two germline ends. Germline V gene lookup returns CDR1 SEHNR and CDR2 FQNEAQ (reference sequence). Molecules of cDNA were individually given unique molecular identifiers that were attached to them. TCRdb re-called the 5' RACE reads through MiXCR, storing one row per CDR3 protein. The sample includes fewer than 120,000 distinct CDR3 sequences, 10% to 15% of them seen just once. There are a few counts of this clonotype. Its antigen remains unidentified. The sample was whole blood, taken at baseline. V usage is TRBV7-9 and J usage is TRBJ1-4; D gene uncertain. The source is an adult who was a healthcare worker with PCR-confirmed SARS-CoV-2 infection or an uninfected control (not recorded which). CDR3 loop: CASSYSRNTNEKLFF. The CDR3 DNA reads TGTGCCAGCAGCTACTCCAGGAATACTAATGAAAAACTGTTTTTT.